This T cell receptor beta chain was documented in a study of OX40 agonist ivuxolimab in advanced cancers. Study details: Each dose-escalation patient presented with hepatocellular carcinoma, melanoma, renal cell or head and neck cancer. The group had a mean age of roughly 65 years, ranged from about 23 to 85, and was 82.7% male. Under the entry rules, prior anti-PD-1, anti-PD-L1 or anti-CTLA-4 therapy was allowed, and 40% had some. Study-level points and caveats: CD4+ T cells averaged fewer expanded clones than CD8+ T cells.

The table came from immunoSEQ multiplex PCR; TCRdb's copy has only in-frame clones and leaves some out. The sample consists of 68,000 or so clones, about four fifths of them appearing once. The V and J ends lost 4 bases and 7 bases respectively, with 5 bases between them. The CDR3 is 11 amino acids. Germline CDR1 and CDR2: MNHNS and SASEGT. About this clone itself: The antigen is undetermined.

The specimen comprised CD4+ or CD8+ T cells sorted from blood, sampled in a trial of the OX40 agonist ivuxolimab. This TCR derives from an adult with an advanced solid tumor such as melanoma, head and neck, liver or kidney cancer. The rearrangement uses TRBV6-1 and TRBJ2-1; D remains ambiguous. The CDR3 nucleotides read TGTGCCAGCAGTGTTTATAATGAGCAGTTCTTC. It specifies CASSVYNEQFF.